These 7 T cell receptor beta chains originate from one sample sequenced in a study of Graves' ophthalmopathy and Graves' hyperthyroidism. Amplification from RNA transcripts yielded the TCR beta CDR3 regions. First-round RT-PCR with HTBI primers preceded a second-round multiplex PCR. TCRdb re-called the multiplex PCR reads through MiXCR, storing one row per CDR3 protein. The top ten hold around 45% of the sample, which has about 220,000 distinct CDR3 sequences, 20% to 25% seen once. Sequenced: peripheral blood. The receptors stem from a woman in her forties or fifties with Graves' ophthalmopathy.

This clonotype was counted ten times or more. A much larger clonotype is one base distant, so this may be a read error. The CDR3, as DNA: TGTGCCAGCAGTAATCAGGGGGCTCATTCACCCCCCCACTTT. Protein product: CASSNQGAHSPPHF. The genes are TRBV6-1 and TRBJ1-6; 8 bases are shared with TRBD1. The CDR3 has 14 residues. Germline CDR1 reads MNHNS; CDR2 reads SASEGT.

The chain links TRBV15 to TRBJ2-5; D is ambiguous. Trimming took 5 bases from V and 5 from J, leaving 18 bases between them. The CDR3 has 15 amino acids. Germline-derived CDR1 and CDR2 are LNHNV and YYDKDF (reference sequence). The CDR3 loop is CATSVRPALGETQYF. The CDR3 nucleotides are TGTGCCACCAGCGTGCGCCCGGCCTTGGGGGAGACCCAGTACTTC.

As regards this clonotype: Being one base from a much bigger clone, this may be a read error. The chain employs TRBV7-2 and TRBJ2-2; D unresolved. The CDR3 sequence is 13 residues long. Looked up from germline, CDR1 is SGHTA and CDR2 is FQGNSA. Trimming pared 0 bases from V and 10 bases from J, leaving 9 bases between. The CDR3 region is CASSLASSEELFF. Written as DNA, the CDR3 is TGTGCCAGCAGCTTAGCCTCTTCCGAGGAGCTGTTTTTT.

This clonotype was observed at least ten times. The chain links TRBV27 to TRBJ2-5, with unresolved D. Germline lookup yields CDR1 MNHEY and CDR2 SMNVEV (reference sequence). With 7 bases removed from V and 4 bases from J, the gap between germline ends came to 10 bases. The CDR3 sequence is 12 residues long. The CDR3 is CASNYPGETQYF. Here the CDR3 DNA reads TGTGCCAGCAACTACCCCGGAGAGACCCAGTACTTC.

In its sample, this clonotype was seen a few times. In DNA, the CDR3 is TGTGCCAGCAGTTTCCCAGGGGGCGGCGGGGAGCTGTTTTTT. It is translated as CASSFPGGGGELFF. J is TRBJ2-2 and V is TRBV12-3 or TRBV12-4; the match to TRBD1 covers 8 bases. Trimming cost V 3 bases and J 7 bases; bases outside gene matches: 4. The CDR3 loop spans 14 amino acids.

In its sample, this clonotype was seen once. The rearrangement uses TRBV27 and TRBJ1-1, with TRBD1 as a possible D gene (5 bases). Germline V gives CDR1 MNHEY, CDR2 SMNVEV (reference sequence). The CDR3 is 15 amino acids. The V end lost 5 bases, the J end lost 4 bases, and 17 bases lay between the germline ends. The CDR3 is CASSPTGAGFTEAFF. CDR3 in DNA: TGTGCCAGCAGTCCCACCGGGGCAGGGTTCACTGAAGCTTTCTTT.

This clonotype was seen at least ten times. Here the CDR3 reads CSASGPRSIYEQYF. The CDR3, as DNA: TGCAGTGCCTCAGGTCCTAGGTCTATTTACGAGCAGTACTTC. The genes are TRBV20-1 and TRBJ2-7, with D hard to call. The CDR3 runs 14 residues. V lost 6 bases and J lost 4, with 19 bases in between. CDR1 and CDR2 (germline): DFQATT, SNEGSKA (reference sequence).